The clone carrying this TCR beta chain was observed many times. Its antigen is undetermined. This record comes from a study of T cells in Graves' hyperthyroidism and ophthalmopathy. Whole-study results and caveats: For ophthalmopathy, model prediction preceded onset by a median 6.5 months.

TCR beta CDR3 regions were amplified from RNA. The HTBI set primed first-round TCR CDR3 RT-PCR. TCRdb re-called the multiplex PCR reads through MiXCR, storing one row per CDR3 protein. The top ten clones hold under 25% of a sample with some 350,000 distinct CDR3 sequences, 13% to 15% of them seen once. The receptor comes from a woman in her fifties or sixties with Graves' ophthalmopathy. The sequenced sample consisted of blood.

This CDR3 is CAALARRSYEQYF. The CDR3 DNA sequence: TGTGCCGCCCTAGCGCGACGCTCCTACGAGCAGTACTTC. The rearrangement joins TRBV28 to TRBJ2-7; weak D call: TRBD2 (6 bases). This CDR3 has 13 residues. The V end was cut by 11 bases, the J end by 0 bases, with 14 bases between. Germline CDR1 MDHEN, CDR2 SYDVKM.